Listed below are T cell receptor beta chains from one sample, sequenced in a study of Ad26.COV2.S vaccination and SARS-CoV-2 variants. Only in-frame clones appear in the TCRdb table, and some are missing; sequencing was by immunoSEQ multiplex PCR. The sample carries roughly 350,000 clones, roughly 91% recorded once. The sample was peripheral blood, taken in a trial of Ad26.COV2.S vaccine versus placebo. The receptors here all came from a person aged 18 to 59 who received the Ad26.COV2.S COVID-19 vaccine or a placebo. Each CDR3 is given with its conserved first and last residue. Fields, in order: V gene, D gene, clone size, J gene, CDR3 protein, CDR3 DNA. The D gene is left open where the match is weak. Only some rows state a clone size, as once, few, many or a class for expanded clones.

v_call: TRBV5-1
d_call: TRBD1
clone_size: .
j_call: TRBJ1-6
cdr3_aa: CASSLGIDRGNSPLHF
cdr3_nt: TGCGCCAGCAGCCTAGGGATCGACAGGGGCAATTCACCCCTCCACTTT

v_call: TRBV2
d_call: .
clone_size: .
j_call: TRBJ2-3
cdr3_aa: CASSKSTDTQYF
cdr3_nt: TGTGCCAGCAGTAAGTCCACAGATACGCAGTATTTT

v_call: TRBV4-3
d_call: .
clone_size: .
j_call: TRBJ2-7
cdr3_aa: CASSQGGRGYEQYF
cdr3_nt: TGCGCCAGCAGCCAAGGGGGCAGGGGATACGAGCAGTACTTC

v_call: TRBV30
d_call: .
clone_size: .
j_call: TRBJ1-5
cdr3_aa: CAWSGDTRINQPQHF
cdr3_nt: TGTGCCTGGAGTGGGGACACCCGGATCAATCAGCCCCAGCATTTT

v_call: TRBV5-5
d_call: .
clone_size: .
j_call: TRBJ1-3
cdr3_aa: CASSTERNSGNTIYF
cdr3_nt: TGTGCCAGCAGCACAGAGAGAAACTCTGGAAACACCATATATTTT

v_call: TRBV6-5
d_call: .
clone_size: .
j_call: TRBJ2-7
cdr3_aa: CASGYREGEQYF
cdr3_nt: TGTGCCAGCGGGTACAGGGAGGGCGAGCAGTACTTC

v_call: TRBV27
d_call: TRBD1
clone_size: .
j_call: TRBJ2-7
cdr3_aa: CASSTTGAYEQYF
cdr3_nt: TGTGCCAGCAGCACTACAGGGGCCTACGAGCAGTACTTC

v_call: TRBV18
d_call: TRBD1
clone_size: .
j_call: TRBJ1-2
cdr3_aa: CASSKGQGRNYGYTF
cdr3_nt: TGTGCCAGCTCAAAGGGACAGGGTCGTAACTATGGCTACACCTTC

v_call: TRBV9
d_call: TRBD1
clone_size: .
j_call: TRBJ2-7
cdr3_aa: CASSERDRGRNEQYF
cdr3_nt: TGTGCCAGCAGCGAACGAGACAGGGGGCGGAACGAGCAGTACTTC

v_call: TRBV2
d_call: .
clone_size: .
j_call: TRBJ1-1
cdr3_aa: CASSPGWGGTEAFF
cdr3_nt: TGTGCCAGCAGTCCCGGTTGGGGGGGCACTGAAGCTTTCTTT

v_call: TRBV5-1
d_call: TRBD2
clone_size: .
j_call: TRBJ2-7
cdr3_aa: CASSLYWTSGYEQYF
cdr3_nt: TGCGCCAGCAGCTTGTATTGGACTAGCGGCTACGAGCAGTACTTC

v_call: TRBV18
d_call: .
clone_size: .
j_call: TRBJ2-7
cdr3_aa: CASSPQDLDYEQYF
cdr3_nt: TGTGCCAGCTCACCTCAGGATCTCGACTACGAGCAGTACTTC

v_call: TRBV30
d_call: .
clone_size: .
j_call: TRBJ2-7
cdr3_aa: CAWSSPSQEQYF
cdr3_nt: TGTGCCTGGAGTTCTCCGTCTCAAGAGCAGTACTTC

v_call: TRBV6-1
d_call: .
clone_size: .
j_call: TRBJ1-6
cdr3_aa: CASSEEGFYNSPLHF
cdr3_nt: TGTGCCAGCAGTGAAGAAGGGTTCTATAATTCACCCCTCCACTTT

v_call: TRBV5-1
d_call: TRBD1
clone_size: .
j_call: TRBJ1-3
cdr3_aa: CASSLGQGATGNTIYF
cdr3_nt: TGCGCCAGCAGCTTGGGACAGGGGGCCACCGGAAACACCATATATTTT

v_call: TRBV12-5
d_call: TRBD1
clone_size: .
j_call: TRBJ2-1
cdr3_aa: CASGWGTGNFLWAEQFF
cdr3_nt: TGTGCTAGTGGTTGGGGGACAGGGAATTTTCTTTGGGCTGAGCAGTTCTTC

v_call: TRBV2
d_call: TRBD2
clone_size: .
j_call: TRBJ2-7
cdr3_aa: CASSEGGGTYEQYF
cdr3_nt: TGTGCCAGCAGTGAAGGGGGGGGGACCTACGAGCAGTACTTC

v_call: TRBV11-2
d_call: TRBD2
clone_size: .
j_call: TRBJ2-7
cdr3_aa: CASSLTSGGEVYEQYF
cdr3_nt: TGTGCCAGCAGTCTAACAAGTGGGGGGGAAGTCTACGAGCAGTACTTC

v_call: TRBV2
d_call: TRBD2
clone_size: .
j_call: TRBJ2-3
cdr3_aa: CASSELIAGGQGTQYF
cdr3_nt: TGTGCCAGCAGTGAACTGATAGCGGGGGGGCAAGGTACGCAGTATTTT

v_call: TRBV19
d_call: TRBD1
clone_size: .
j_call: TRBJ2-7
cdr3_aa: CASSTTGQGAYEQYF
cdr3_nt: TGTGCCAGTAGTACAACAGGACAGGGAGCCTACGAGCAGTACTTC

v_call: TRBV10-3
d_call: .
clone_size: .
j_call: TRBJ2-6
cdr3_aa: CAISEMGRSGSGANVLTF
cdr3_nt: TGTGCCATCAGTGAAATGGGCCGAAGCGGCTCTGGGGCCAACGTCCTGACTTTC

v_call: TRBV18
d_call: TRBD1
clone_size: .
j_call: TRBJ2-7
cdr3_aa: CASSLGQEAYEQYF
cdr3_nt: TGTGCCAGCTCACTGGGACAGGAGGCCTACGAGCAGTACTTC

v_call: TRBV5-6
d_call: TRBD2
clone_size: .
j_call: TRBJ2-7
cdr3_aa: CASSVGTSNEQYF
cdr3_nt: TGTGCCAGCAGCGTAGGGACTAGCAACGAGCAGTACTTC

v_call: TRBV30
d_call: .
clone_size: .
j_call: TRBJ1-1
cdr3_aa: CAWSVLRQNTEAFF
cdr3_nt: TGTGCCTGGAGTGTCCTTCGACAGAACACTGAAGCTTTCTTT

v_call: TRBV9
d_call: TRBD1
clone_size: .
j_call: TRBJ2-7
cdr3_aa: CASSVEGQGHEQYF
cdr3_nt: TGTGCCAGCAGCGTAGAGGGACAGGGACACGAGCAGTACTTC

v_call: TRBV5-1
d_call: .
clone_size: .
j_call: TRBJ2-7
cdr3_aa: CASSPDGWYEQYF
cdr3_nt: TGCGCCAGCAGCCCGGACGGTTGGTACGAGCAGTACTTC

v_call: TRBV7-8
d_call: TRBD2
clone_size: once
j_call: TRBJ2-5
cdr3_aa: CASSFGLAGEETQYF
cdr3_nt: TGTGCCAGCAGCTTCGGACTAGCGGGGGAAGAGACCCAGTACTTC

v_call: TRBV30
d_call: TRBD2
clone_size: .
j_call: TRBJ2-2
cdr3_aa: CAWRLGRGDTGELFF
cdr3_nt: TGTGCCTGGAGGCTAGGGCGGGGGGACACCGGGGAGCTGTTTTTT

v_call: TRBV19
d_call: .
clone_size: .
j_call: TRBJ1-5
cdr3_aa: CASSTGGGNQPQHF
cdr3_nt: TGTGCCAGTAGTACTGGGGGGGGTAATCAGCCCCAGCATTTT

v_call: TRBV6-6
d_call: .
clone_size: .
j_call: TRBJ1-5
cdr3_aa: CASSYSAGSNQPQHF
cdr3_nt: TGTGCCAGCAGTTACTCGGCAGGGTCGAATCAGCCCCAGCATTTT

v_call: TRBV5-1
d_call: TRBD1
clone_size: .
j_call: TRBJ2-2
cdr3_aa: CASNTGDPTGELFF
cdr3_nt: TGCGCCAGCAACACAGGGGACCCAACCGGGGAGCTGTTTTTT

v_call: TRBV25-1
d_call: .
clone_size: .
j_call: TRBJ2-2
cdr3_aa: CASTREGDTGELFF
cdr3_nt: TGTGCCAGCACCAGAGAGGGAGACACCGGGGAGCTGTTTTTT

v_call: TRBV4-3
d_call: .
clone_size: .
j_call: TRBJ2-3
cdr3_aa: CASSQGSGEGADTQYF
cdr3_nt: TGCGCCAGCAGCCAAGGATCCGGGGAGGGGGCAGATACGCAGTATTTT

v_call: TRBV6-6
d_call: .
clone_size: many
j_call: TRBJ1-5
cdr3_aa: CASSYEDQPQHF
cdr3_nt: TGTGCCAGCAGTTACGAGGATCAGCCCCAGCATTTT

v_call: TRBV24-1
d_call: TRBD2
clone_size: .
j_call: TRBJ2-3
cdr3_aa: CATSDFRTSGGMTDTQYF
cdr3_nt: TGTGCCACCAGTGATTTCCGGACTAGCGGGGGGATGACAGATACGCAGTATTTT

v_call: TRBV6-8
d_call: .
clone_size: .
j_call: TRBJ1-5
cdr3_aa: CASSYAAPSNQPQHF
cdr3_nt: TGTGCCAGCAGTTACGCGGCACCTAGCAATCAGCCCCAGCATTTT

v_call: TRBV6-2/TRBV6-3
d_call: .
clone_size: .
j_call: TRBJ2-7
cdr3_aa: CASSPPGYRSSYEQYF
cdr3_nt: TGTGCCAGCAGTCCGCCTGGCTACCGCAGCTCCTACGAGCAGTACTTC

v_call: TRBV7-9
d_call: .
clone_size: .
j_call: TRBJ1-6
cdr3_aa: CASSLDARVSPLHF
cdr3_nt: TGTGCCAGCAGCTTAGACGCCCGTGTATCACCCCTCCACTTT

v_call: TRBV30
d_call: .
clone_size: .
j_call: TRBJ2-3
cdr3_aa: CALLPRVRHTSTDTQYF
cdr3_nt: TGTGCCTTACTACCTCGGGTACGGCATACTAGCACAGATACGCAGTATTTT

v_call: TRBV7-2
d_call: TRBD1
clone_size: .
j_call: TRBJ1-2
cdr3_aa: CASSLWDRGIGYTF
cdr3_nt: TGTGCCAGCAGCTTATGGGACAGGGGGATTGGCTACACCTTC

v_call: TRBV13
d_call: .
clone_size: once
j_call: TRBJ1-1
cdr3_aa: CASSLTQNTEAFF
cdr3_nt: TGTGCCAGCAGCTTAACACAGAACACTGAAGCTTTCTTT

v_call: TRBV6-5
d_call: .
clone_size: .
j_call: TRBJ1-2
cdr3_aa: CASMVTPRGYGYTF
cdr3_nt: TGTGCCAGCATGGTAACACCCCGAGGCTATGGCTACACCTTC

v_call: TRBV6-4
d_call: TRBD1
clone_size: .
j_call: TRBJ2-7
cdr3_aa: CASSETGTGSTYEQYF
cdr3_nt: TGTGCCAGCAGTGAAACAGGGACAGGGAGCACCTACGAGCAGTACTTC

v_call: TRBV5-1
d_call: TRBD2
clone_size: few
j_call: TRBJ2-1
cdr3_aa: CASVLAGASSYNEQFF
cdr3_nt: TGCGCCAGCGTGCTAGCGGGGGCCAGCTCCTACAATGAGCAGTTCTTC

v_call: TRBV6-1
d_call: TRBD1
clone_size: .
j_call: TRBJ1-2
cdr3_aa: CASSEGRDRVSYGYTF
cdr3_nt: TGTGCCAGCAGTGAGGGCCGGGACAGGGTCTCCTATGGCTACACCTTC

v_call: TRBV19
d_call: .
clone_size: .
j_call: TRBJ1-4
cdr3_aa: CASTPRASSDEKLFF
cdr3_nt: TGTGCCAGTACCCCCCGAGCGAGCTCCGACGAAAAACTGTTTTTT

v_call: TRBV4-1
d_call: TRBD1
clone_size: .
j_call: TRBJ1-2
cdr3_aa: CASSNRDRGKGGYTF
cdr3_nt: TGCGCCAGCAGCAACCGCGACAGGGGGAAGGGTGGCTACACCTTC

v_call: TRBV5-4
d_call: TRBD2
clone_size: .
j_call: TRBJ2-3
cdr3_aa: CASSQGLAGGLGTDTQYF
cdr3_nt: TGTGCCAGCAGCCAGGGACTAGCGGGGGGCCTTGGCACAGATACGCAGTATTTT

v_call: TRBV7-8
d_call: TRBD1
clone_size: .
j_call: TRBJ1-1
cdr3_aa: CASSLSRGQTEAFF
cdr3_nt: TGTGCCAGCAGCTTAAGCAGGGGGCAAACTGAAGCTTTCTTT

v_call: TRBV6-2/TRBV6-3
d_call: TRBD1
clone_size: .
j_call: TRBJ1-2
cdr3_aa: CASSYTLTGTGDGYTF
cdr3_nt: TGTGCCAGCAGTTACACACTTACCGGGACAGGGGACGGCTACACCTTC

v_call: TRBV21-1
d_call: .
clone_size: .
j_call: TRBJ2-3
cdr3_aa: CASSARTSGGPDTQYF
cdr3_nt: TGTGCCAGCAGCGCCAGGACTAGCGGGGGGCCGGATACGCAGTATTTT

v_call: TRBV7-9
d_call: TRBD1
clone_size: .
j_call: TRBJ2-5
cdr3_aa: CASRQGYQETQYF
cdr3_nt: TGTGCCAGCAGACAGGGGTACCAAGAGACCCAGTACTTC